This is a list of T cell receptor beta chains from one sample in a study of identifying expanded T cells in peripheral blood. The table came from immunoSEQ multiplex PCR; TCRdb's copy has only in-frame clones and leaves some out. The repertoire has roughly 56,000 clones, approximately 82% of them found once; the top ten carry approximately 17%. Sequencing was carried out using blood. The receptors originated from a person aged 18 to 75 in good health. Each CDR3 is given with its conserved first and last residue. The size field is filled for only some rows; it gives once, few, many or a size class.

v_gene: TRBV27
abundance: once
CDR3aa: CASSLYPNNSPLHF

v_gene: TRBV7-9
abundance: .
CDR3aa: CASSSHIGFYEQYF

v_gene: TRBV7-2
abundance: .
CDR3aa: CASSPRGPGGDSPLHF

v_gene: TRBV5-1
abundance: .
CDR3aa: CASSSGTSGATDTQYF

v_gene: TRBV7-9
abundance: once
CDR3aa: CASSADTSGHTDTQYF

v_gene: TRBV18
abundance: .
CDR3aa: CASSAIRQGLNTEAFF

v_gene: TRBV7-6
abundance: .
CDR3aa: CATKEGGATEAFF

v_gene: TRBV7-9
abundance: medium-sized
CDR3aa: CASSPIRLAGEPGANVLTF

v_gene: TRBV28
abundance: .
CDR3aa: CASSLGGSNQPQHF

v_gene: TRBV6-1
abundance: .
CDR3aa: CASSEGQGINYGYTF

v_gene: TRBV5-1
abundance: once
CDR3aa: CASSLVAGGIYEQYF

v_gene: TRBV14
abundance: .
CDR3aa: CASSQQTGSRGGYTF

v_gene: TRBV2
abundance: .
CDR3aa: CASVRGPGANVLTF

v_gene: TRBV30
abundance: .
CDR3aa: CAWTKKTSGENIQYF

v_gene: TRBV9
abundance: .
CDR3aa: CASSVGFIFSGSNEQFF

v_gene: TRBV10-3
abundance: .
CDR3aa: CANGATPHEQFF

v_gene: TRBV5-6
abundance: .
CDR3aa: CASSYEGTEYF

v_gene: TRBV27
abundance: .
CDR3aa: CASGRQGSHEQYF